This TCR beta chain was identified during a study of T cells expressing NK-cell markers. Study context: Seven sequenced donors out of eight were HCMV-seropositive, one seronegative. Regarding the study as a whole: For four donors, these clonotypes were likewise the leading ones in the CD3+CD56-NKG2C+ fraction. Of CD8+ T cells, roughly 1.0-7.0% belonged to dominant NKG2C+ clonotypes in six or seven donors.

As for this clonotype: Its antigen is unidentified.

This CDR3 spans 14 amino acids. CDR1 is ENHRY and CDR2 is SYGVKD in the germline V gene. With the 5' RACE reads reprocessed, TCRdb shows one record per CDR3 protein and no DNA. This sample carries some 300,000 distinct CDR3 sequences, with around 0.4% going to the ten biggest clones. The rearrangement uses TRBV10-3 and TRBJ2-1; the D call from TCRdb, TRBD1, cannot be confirmed without DNA. The sample consisted of blood T cells: a sorted CD56 or NKG2C T cell subset, CD4+ or CD8+ T cells, or bulk PBMC T cells (not recorded which). The clonotype comes from a man in his late teens or twenties in good health. The CDR3 sequence is CATEGERALNEQFF.